This TCR beta chain comes out of a study of blood T cell repertoires in COVID-19. The table came from immunoSEQ multiplex PCR; TCRdb's copy has only in-frame clones and leaves some out. The sample includes fewer than 500,000 clones, approximately 92% of them seen just once. This clone has a handful of counts. The germline CDR1 and CDR2 sequences are MNHEY and SVGAGI. The CDR3 runs to 14 residues. Unmatched junction bases numbered 6, after V lost 7 bases and J lost 6 bases. The chain recombines TRBV6-5 with TRBJ1-2; 12 nucleotides line up with TRBD1. This receptor was taken from a man aged 25-45 years who had recovered from COVID-19. The sequenced sample was PBMCs or T cells enriched from blood (not recorded which). The CDR3 sequence is CASIRDRGRDGYTF. Written as DNA, the CDR3 is TGTGCCAGCATCAGGGACAGGGGGCGGGATGGCTACACCTTC.